This T cell receptor beta chain was identified in a study of T cell repertoires in aging, cancer and after chemotherapy. Across the study: Donors were grouped into six age bands spanning 30 or younger through 70 or older.

A mixed TRB-A/B primer pool amplified rearranged TRB by multiplex touch-down PCR. TCRdb re-called the multiplex PCR reads through MiXCR, storing one row per CDR3 protein. The top ten clones hold approximately 2% of a sample with over 8,500 distinct CDR3 sequences, 25% to 30% of them seen once. Concerning this clonotype: What it binds is unknown.

The CDR3 contains 14 residues. Germline-derived CDR1 and CDR2 are DFQATT and SNEGSKA (reference sequence). V lost 1 base, J lost 0 bases, and 9 bases lay in between. Study-level results: Compared with age-matched healthy donors, untreated hematological or solid cancer patients showed higher blood TCR clonality. These repertoire data do not allow conclusions about immunological memory after chemotherapy.

TCR beta rearrangements were amplified from peripheral blood genomic DNA. Input material: blood. This sequence originates from a human donor in good health. The gene calls are TRBV20-1 and TRBJ2-5, with D perhaps matching TRBD2 (6 bases). CDR3 region: CSARAWTNQETQYF. CDR3 nucleotide sequence: TGCAGTGCTAGAGCCTGGACTAACCAAGAGACCCAGTACTTC.